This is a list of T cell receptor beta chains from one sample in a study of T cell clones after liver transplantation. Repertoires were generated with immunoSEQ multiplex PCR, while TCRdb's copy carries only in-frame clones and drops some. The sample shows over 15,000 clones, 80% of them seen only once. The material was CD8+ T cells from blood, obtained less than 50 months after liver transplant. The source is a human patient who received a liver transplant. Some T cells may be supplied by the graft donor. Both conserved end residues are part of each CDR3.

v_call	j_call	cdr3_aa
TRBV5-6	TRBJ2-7	CASSNTHSYEQYF
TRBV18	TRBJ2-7	CASSPESRFRDRYYEQYF
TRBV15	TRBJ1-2	CATSRDIFTGSGYTF
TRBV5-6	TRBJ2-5	CASSLDRDRDSETQYF
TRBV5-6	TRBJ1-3	CASSPTESGNTIYF
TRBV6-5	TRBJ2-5	CASSYFLAGAQETQYF
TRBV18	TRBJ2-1	CASSPPPGLNEQFF
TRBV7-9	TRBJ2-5	CASSLGTGPQETQYF
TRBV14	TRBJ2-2	CASSPSGTGLGVVSTGELFF
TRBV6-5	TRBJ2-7	CASSYPVASYEQYF
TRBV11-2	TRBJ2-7	CASSFSYEQYF
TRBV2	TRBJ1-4	CASSEVVQGADEKLFF
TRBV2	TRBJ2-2	CASSEIVGVGTGELFF
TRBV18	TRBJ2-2	CASSLNPGGSSNTGELFF
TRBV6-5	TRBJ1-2	CASSYNEDSLYGYTF
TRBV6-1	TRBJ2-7	CASSEWDRDPYEQYF
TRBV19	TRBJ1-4	CASSSQGIEKLFF
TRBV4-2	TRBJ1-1	CASSLPGDETVAFF
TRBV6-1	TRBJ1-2	CASSDGTDWYGYTF
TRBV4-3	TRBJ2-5	CASSQERAEETQYF
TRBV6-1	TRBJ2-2	CASSESGIPSTGELFF
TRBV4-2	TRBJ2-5	CASSHPGVRETQYF
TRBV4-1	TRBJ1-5	CASRWTGSSNQPQHF
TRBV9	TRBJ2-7	CASSPNLDPEQYF
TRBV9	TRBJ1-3	CASSSTGVGIGNTIYF